The rows below give T cell receptor beta chains drawn from one sample of a study of blood T cells in healthy people across ages. TCRdb re-called the 5' RACE reads through MiXCR, storing one row per CDR3 protein. The table has about 1.6 million distinct CDR3 sequences, about 35% seen once. Sequencing was done on a sample of blood. All receptors derive from a woman aged 25 to 39 in good health. CDR3s include the opening cysteine and the closing phenylalanine or tryptophan. The D gene is left open where the match is weak. Clone sizes are given selectively: once, few, many, or a class where the clone is expanded.

TGTGCCAGCAGTGTGACAGGGAGATCGGGGGTATCACCCCTCCACTTT CASSVTGRSGVSPLHF TRBD1 NA TRBJ1-6 16 TRBV25-1
TGTGCCAGCAGTCAAACGACACTCTCGGGGGAGACCCAGTACTTC CASSQTTLSGETQYF NA few TRBJ2-5 15 TRBV6-5
TGTGCCAGCAGCGATCTCGGGGGTAACACCGGGGAGCTGTTTTTT CASSDLGGNTGELFF NA NA TRBJ2-2 15 TRBV9
TGCAGTGCTAGAGGTCGGGAGGTCTACAATGAGCAGTTCTTC CSARGREVYNEQFF TRBD2 NA TRBJ2-1 14 TRBV20-1
TGTGCCACCGCACTAGCATCTGACAATGAGCAGTTCTTC CATALASDNEQFF NA NA TRBJ2-1 13 TRBV28
TGTGCCGGCAGTTTCGTAGGGTCTGGGGCCAACGTCCTGACTTTC CAGSFVGSGANVLTF NA NA TRBJ2-6 15 TRBV27
TGTGCCAGCAGCTTAGCTAGCGGGGGCCCCAATAGTTTGGAGCAGTACTTC CASSLASGGPNSLEQYF TRBD2 many TRBJ2-7 17 TRBV7-9
TGTGCCAGCAGCTCGGGAGCGGGGGCTAGGTACTTC CASSSGAGARYF TRBD2 few TRBJ2-7 12 TRBV7-2
TGTGCCAGCACCGCGGGACAGGGGTCCTACAATGAGCAGTTCTTC CASTAGQGSYNEQFF TRBD1 few TRBJ2-1 15 TRBV2
TGCAGTGCTAAACAATATAGCAATCAGCCCCAGCATTTT CSAKQYSNQPQHF NA NA TRBJ1-5 13 TRBV20-1
TGTGCCAGCAGCCAGAACCGGGGGTGGGAGCAAGAGACCCAGTACTTC CASSQNRGWEQETQYF NA few TRBJ2-5 16 TRBV7-9
TGTGCCACCAGCGGGGACAGGGGGGTCGGTGAAAAACTGTTTTTT CATSGDRGVGEKLFF TRBD1 NA TRBJ1-4 15 TRBV15
TGTGCCAGCAGCCTCCTAGGAGGGAGGGGGGAGACCCAGTACTTC CASSLLGGRGETQYF NA few TRBJ2-5 15 TRBV9
TGTGCCTGCTCAGGGGAGTTCGGCACTGAAGCTTTCTTT CACSGEFGTEAFF NA NA TRBJ1-1 13 TRBV30
TGTGCCAGCAGTGAGGACAGGGCCGGGAATACGCAGTATTTT CASSEDRAGNTQYF TRBD1 NA TRBJ2-3 14 TRBV6-1
TGTGCCAGCAGAGGTGGGGGTGAACTTTCCGGTTCACCCCTCCACTTT CASRGGGELSGSPLHF NA few TRBJ1-6 16 TRBV7-8
TGTGCCAGCAGTGAAGCGCTTGGGCAGCCCCAGCATTTT CASSEALGQPQHF NA NA TRBJ1-5 13 TRBV6-1
TGCAGTGCTCCCGGGGGCCCTGGGGGCTCCTACGAGCAGTACTTC CSAPGGPGGSYEQYF NA many TRBJ2-7 15 TRBV20-1
TGTGCCAGCAGTGGGGACAGGAAGGATTTCACCTACGAGCAGTACTTC CASSGDRKDFTYEQYF TRBD1 NA TRBJ2-7 16 TRBV2
TGTGCCTGGAGTGTACGGGTCGGGAATGAGCAGTTCTTC CAWSVRVGNEQFF NA few TRBJ2-1 13 TRBV30
TGCGCCAGCAGCCCGACCCTGGCGGGAGCCTCCCAAGAGACCCAGTACTTC CASSPTLAGASQETQYF TRBD2 few TRBJ2-5 17 TRBV5-1
TGCAGCGTCGAAACAGGGCAGAACTATGGCTACACCTTC CSVETGQNYGYTF NA NA TRBJ1-2 13 TRBV29-1
TGTGCCAGCAGTGGGAGCGGGAGGGCTTTAGTGTGGAATGAGCAGTTCTTC CASSGSGRALVWNEQFF TRBD2 NA TRBJ2-1 17 TRBV2
TGTGCCAGCAGCCTTACCGACGGGCCCAGCTCCTACGAGCAGTACTTC CASSLTDGPSSYEQYF NA NA TRBJ2-7 16 TRBV7-8
TGTGCCAGCAGCGATAGCCGGTTTGGACTAGCCGCAGATACGCAGTATTTT CASSDSRFGLAADTQYF TRBD2 few TRBJ2-3 17 TRBV9
TGTGCCAGCAGCTCTCGACTAGCGGGGTCAGATACGCAGTATTTT CASSSRLAGSDTQYF TRBD2 few TRBJ2-3 15 TRBV7-8
TGCGCCAGCAGCAAGGACAGGTATGACGCTGAAGCTTTCTTT CASSKDRYDAEAFF TRBD1 NA TRBJ1-1 14 TRBV5-1
TGTGCCAGCAGTCTCCGACCGCCTAGCGGGGTTTCGGATACGCAGTATTTT CASSLRPPSGVSDTQYF TRBD2 few TRBJ2-3 17 TRBV11-2
TGCGCCAGCCTAGCGGGAGGCGCTCGGGGGACCCAGTACTTC CASLAGGARGTQYF TRBD2 few TRBJ2-5 14 TRBV5-1
TGCGCCAGCAGCTTGTGGAAAGACGGCACCGGGGAGCTGTTTTTT CASSLWKDGTGELFF NA NA TRBJ2-2 15 TRBV5-1
TGCAGTGCTAGAGATCTCATGACCGTGGTTGGTGGTACGCAGTATTTT CSARDLMTVVGGTQYF NA many TRBJ2-3 16 TRBV20-1
TGCAGTGCTACTAACATCAGGGAAGACTACACCTTC CSATNIREDYTF NA NA TRBJ1-2 12 TRBV20-1
TGTGCCGGGATAAGCCCCTCTGGGGCCAACGTCCTGACTTTC CAGISPSGANVLTF NA NA TRBJ2-6 14 TRBV30
TGTGCCTGGAGTTCTTCCCGGACTAGCGGATTCACAGATACGCAGTATTTT CAWSSSRTSGFTDTQYF TRBD2 NA TRBJ2-3 17 TRBV30
TGTGCCAGCAGCCACCTGGACAGGGGAGACTATGGCTACACCTTC CASSHLDRGDYGYTF TRBD1 once TRBJ1-2 15 TRBV4-2
TGTGCCAGCAGCCAAGACCCGGGCGTCTCCTACGAGCAGTACTTC CASSQDPGVSYEQYF NA few TRBJ2-7 15 TRBV3-1
TGCAGTGCGGAGGGGGGCAAACACACCGGGGAGCTGTTTTTT CSAEGGKHTGELFF NA NA TRBJ2-2 14 TRBV20-1
TGTGCCAGCAGCTTGGAGCGGGTTCGCTCCTACGAGCAGTACTTC CASSLERVRSYEQYF NA NA TRBJ2-7 15 TRBV5-6
TGTGCCAGCAGGAGGGCGGGAGGTACCCTCGTCTACGAGCAGTACTTC CASRRAGGTLVYEQYF TRBD2 few TRBJ2-7 16 TRBV28
TGCGCCAGCAGCTGGGACCACGAGGAGCAGTTCTTC CASSWDHEEQFF NA NA TRBJ2-1 12 TRBV5-1
TGTGCCAGCAGTGAACGGGACAGTACCTTAAGCTATGGCAACACCTTC CASSERDSTLSYGNTF TRBD1 NA TRBJ1-2 16 TRBV2
TGTGCCAGCAGTTTATCGATAGCAGGGAGTAAGGATGAGCAGTTCTTC CASSLSIAGSKDEQFF NA few TRBJ2-1 16 TRBV27
TGCAGCGTTGAAGGCGCGCCAGGGGGGAACACTGAAGCTTTCTTT CSVEGAPGGNTEAFF TRBD1 NA TRBJ1-1 15 TRBV29-1
TGCAGCGTCAGTTATGGCTACACCTTC CSVSYGYTF NA many TRBJ1-2 9 TRBV29-1
TGTGCCAGCAGCCCCCCGTGGGCTAGCGGAAAGACCCAGTACTTC CASSPPWASGKTQYF TRBD2 few TRBJ2-5 15 TRBV6-1
TGCGCCAGCAGTGGGGGGCGCGGTCAGCCCCAGCATTTT CASSGGRGQPQHF NA NA TRBJ1-5 13 TRBV10-2
TGCGCCAGCAACTTCACAGCCTACGAGCAGTACTTC CASNFTAYEQYF NA NA TRBJ2-7 12 TRBV5-1
TGTGCCAGCAGTGATCGGGCTAGCGGGGGGTATACTCCTCGGGAGCAGTACTTC CASSDRASGGYTPREQYF TRBD2 NA TRBJ2-7 18 TRBV6-1
TGTGCCGCCTTCCGGGGAGTCATTCAGTACTTC CAAFRGVIQYF NA once TRBJ2-4 11 TRBV27
TGTGCCGCGGGGACATCTTTTTCGACAGATACGCAGTATTTT CAAGTSFSTDTQYF NA few TRBJ2-3 14 TRBV7-9
TGTGCCAGCAGCTCCCCGGGACTAGTAGATACGCAGTATTTT CASSSPGLVDTQYF TRBD2 few TRBJ2-3 14 TRBV7-3
TGTGCCACCAGTGAGGGACTAGCGGGAACGATAGGAGATACGCAGTATTTT CATSEGLAGTIGDTQYF TRBD2 few TRBJ2-3 17 TRBV24-1
TGCAGTGCTAGTAAAGGTGACAGGATCTCCTACGAGCAGTACTTC CSASKGDRISYEQYF NA few TRBJ2-7 15 TRBV20-1
TGTGCCAGCAGTTTAGCAGGGAGGGATGGCTACACCTTC CASSLAGRDGYTF NA many TRBJ1-2 13 TRBV12-3/TRBV12-4